This entry features one TCR beta chain sequence. In its sample, this clonotype was seen many times. It lacks a known antigen. No quality values exist for individual bases; no much larger clone is one base distant. For unsorted PBMC libraries, 2 million PBMCs were used after storage in RNAlater at -80 degrees C until RNA extraction. PBMCs were separated from peripheral blood using Ficoll-Hypaque density gradient centrifugation and then cryopreserved in liquid nitrogen. This sample stems from a study of neurological immune-mediated disorders (dated by TCRdb to 2018 to 2020). About the study as a whole: The study compared peripheral blood TCR-beta repertoires of HTLV-I-associated myelopathy (HAM/TSP) patients, multiple sclerosis patients and healthy controls using UMI-based sequencing. The cohort was made up of 68 subjects, consisting of around 14 HAM/TSP patients, roughly 35 multiple sclerosis patients and around 20 healthy controls. Alongside PBMC samples, the set of some 98 TCR-beta libraries contained longitudinal samples, technical triplicates, and paired CD4+ and CD8+ T-cell subsets that had been sorted. The research as a whole found: Across subjects, expanded clones never shared an identical CDR3 amino acid sequence, which suggests that the TCR-beta repertoires in every group were private. TCR clonal expansion was highest in HAM/TSP patients and lowest in MS patients, with MS patients falling below even healthy controls.

cDNA was synthesized by template-switch 5'RACE using a primer carrying a 10-nucleotide random unique molecular identifier by which each TCR transcript was tagged. Each sequencing run produced over 180 million TCR-beta sequences covering 15-18 subjects. The RNeasy kit was used to extract total RNA. The KAPA Real-time Library Amplification kit was used to amplify TCR-beta VDJ regions with primers targeting the TCR constant region and the 5'RACE anchor. A first PCR added sample indexes and Illumina adaptors, and a second PCR then raised library yield. The roughly 650 bp TCR product was size-selected on a 2% E-gel SizeSelection system after Ampure bead purification. Before pooling, libraries had their quality checked on a Bioanalyzer, their concentration measured with Qubit, and their quantity determined with the Kapa Library Quantification kit. Libraries were sequenced paired-end 2 x 150 bp on an Illumina HiSeq 2500. To increase sequence diversity, about 25-30% phiX was spiked into each library pool. Regarding the original processing steps: Quality-filtered reads were processed with the UMI-based MiGEC pipeline, and over 90% of raw TCR sequences were removed by the MiGEC pipeline during error correction. IMGT germline references were used for alignment of VDJ genes, and clonotypes were defined by a unique CDR3 amino acid sequence together with V-J genes. VDJtools evaluated clonal expansion, Shannon diversity and CDR3 relatedness (CalcPairwiseDistances, ClusterSamples); CLCbio workbench built phylogenetic trees. A clone was classed as expanded if it had 8 or more unique UMIs, a cutoff based on coefficient-of-variation modelling across technical triplicates. The public reads were reprocessed in TCRdb via fastp at Q25 and MiXCR, keeping in-frame beta chains. Rows are unified per CDR3 protein, each entry keeping the most common DNA and genes. TCRdb's processing, not the authors' own work, is the source of the V and J calls. In this sample the table shows some 46,000 distinct CDR3 sequences, 10% of which occur a single time. The top ten clones comprise roughly 5.2% of the sample.

From the cysteine through the phenylalanine, the CDR3 covers 15 amino acids. Solely the CDR3 DNA is kept, with 45 bases framed from the first base. CDR1 and CDR2 were assigned from the germline V gene (reference sequence) as LNHNV and YYDKDF. Trimming costs V 0 bases and J 5 bases, and their ends lie 13 bases apart. Source material: PBMCs. The chain links TRBV15 with TRBJ2-5; the D region is possibly TRBD1 or TRBD2, each matching across 5 bases. The clonotype originates from a man between 65 and 85 years old with HTLV-1-associated myelopathy (HAM/TSP). The CDR3 has the sequence CATSRDFGAEETQYF. DNA sequence: TGTGCCACCAGCAGAGATTTCGGGGCAGAGGAGACCCAGTACTTC.